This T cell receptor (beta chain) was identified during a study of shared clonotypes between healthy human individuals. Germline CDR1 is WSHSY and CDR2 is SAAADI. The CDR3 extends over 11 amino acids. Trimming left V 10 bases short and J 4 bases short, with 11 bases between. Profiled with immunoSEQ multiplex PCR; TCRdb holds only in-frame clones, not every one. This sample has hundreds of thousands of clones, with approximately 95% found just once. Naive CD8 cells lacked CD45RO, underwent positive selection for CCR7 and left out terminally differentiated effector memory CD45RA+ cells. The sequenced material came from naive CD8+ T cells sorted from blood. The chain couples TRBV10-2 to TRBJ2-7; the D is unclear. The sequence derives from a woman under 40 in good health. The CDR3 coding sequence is TGCGCCACGAGCCCTAGTTACGAGCAGTACTTC. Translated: CATSPSYEQYF.